Detailed here is one T cell receptor (beta chain). This sample is drawn from a study of blood T cell repertoires in COVID-19. Study overall: PBMCs, B-cell-depleted T cells, or T cells provided the cDNA or gDNA that made up the material.

Source study methods: Reference gene primer amplification yielded estimated nucleated cell counts. Profiled with immunoSEQ multiplex PCR; TCRdb holds only in-frame clones, not every one. That table gives V, J and clone size, and the DNA gave D and trimming. This table has some 150,000 clones, 85% appearing once. V gave up 2 bases and J gave up 3 bases, with 13 bases separating them. Germline CDR1 is KGHSH and CDR2 is LQKENI. This CDR3 comprises 15 residues. V usage is TRBV18 and J usage is TRBJ1-1; perhaps TRBD1 as D (5 bases). The sequence was obtained from a woman between 40 and 50 years old with active or convalescent COVID-19. The sequencing input was peripheral blood. The CDR3 reads CASSPRQGGDTEAFF. The CDR3 nucleotides read TGTGCCAGCTCACCAAGGCAGGGTGGGGACACTGAAGCTTTCTTT.